The rows below give T cell receptor beta chains drawn from one sample of a study of cytomegalovirus exposure and HLA in healthy donors. Measured with immunoSEQ multiplex PCR; TCRdb has only the in-frame clones, and not every one. The listing contains tens of thousands of clones. Sequenced sample: PBMCs. The receptor source for this set is a man aged 18 to 30 in good health and CMV-seropositive. The CDR3 runs from the conserved cysteine through the conserved F or W. Each record gives: CDR3 DNA, CDR3 protein, J gene, V gene, D gene. A D gene is named only where the DNA matches it firmly.

TGTGCCAGCAGCTTAGTAGGGAGCTCCTACAATGAGCAGTTCTTC CASSLVGSSYNEQFF TRBJ2-1 TRBV13 NA
TGTGCCAGTAGTGAGGACAGGGGGTATGGCTACACCTTC CASSEDRGYGYTF TRBJ1-2 TRBV19 TRBD1
TGTGCCGGGGGGACAGGGAAGGGAACTGAAGCTTTCTTT CAGGTGKGTEAFF TRBJ1-1 TRBV7-9 TRBD1
TGCGCCAGCAGCTCCCGACTAGCGGGGGGTAGCACAGATACGCAGTATTTT CASSSRLAGGSTDTQYF TRBJ2-3 TRBV5-1 TRBD2
TGTGCCAGCAGTTTCAGGGCCGGAAACACCATATATTTT CASSFRAGNTIYF TRBJ1-3 TRBV27 NA
TGTGCCAGCAGTCCCTTAGATAGCGGGAGTTCAAGACAGCAGTACTTC CASSPLDSGSSRQQYF TRBJ2-7 TRBV27 TRBD2
TGTGCCAGCGGCACGGGGTTCTACGAGCAGTACTTC CASGTGFYEQYF TRBJ2-7 TRBV27 NA
TGTGCCAGCAGTCCTATGTACCCGGGACAGGGATCCTACGAGCAGTACTTC CASSPMYPGQGSYEQYF TRBJ2-7 TRBV27 TRBD1
TGTGCCAGTATGGGAGTTGCAGGTGCTTTCTTT CASMGVAGAFF TRBJ1-1 TRBV19 NA
TGCGCCAGCAGCGACCCTATCAGGGTCTACGAGCAGTACTTC CASSDPIRVYEQYF TRBJ2-7 TRBV5-1 NA
TGTGCCAGCAGCCAGACAGGGGGGAATGAAAAACTGTTTTTT CASSQTGGNEKLFF TRBJ1-4 TRBV9 TRBD1
TGTGCCAGCCGGTGGACTAGCGGGAGCAACAATGAGCAGTTCTTC CASRWTSGSNNEQFF TRBJ2-1 TRBV6-1 TRBD2
TGTGCCAGCAGCCCTCTAGCGGGGGATAACACCGGGGAGCTGTTTTTT CASSPLAGDNTGELFF TRBJ2-2 TRBV7-3 TRBD2
TGCGCCAGCAGCCCCTTAGCCCGAGGGAACGCTGAAGCTTTCTTT CASSPLARGNAEAFF TRBJ1-1 TRBV5-1 NA
TGTGCCAGCAGCTTGGGACAGGGGCCGGCTTACGAGCAGTACTTC CASSLGQGPAYEQYF TRBJ2-7 TRBV7-9 TRBD1
TGCGCCAGCAGCTTCGGATCAGGCGGGTTCACTGAAGCTTTCTTT CASSFGSGGFTEAFF TRBJ1-1 TRBV5-1 NA
TGTGCCACTCCCAAGTTTCCGGGACACGTAACCCGTGGCAATCAGCCCCAGCATTTT CATPKFPGHVTRGNQPQHF TRBJ1-5 TRBV2 NA
TGTGCCAGCAGTAGCGGGAGCTCCTACAATGAGCAGTTCTTC CASSSGSSYNEQFF TRBJ2-1 TRBV2 TRBD2
TGCAGTGCTAGTATCGGCTATGGCTACACCTTC CSASIGYGYTF TRBJ1-2 TRBV20-1 NA
TGTGCCAGCAGCCCAACGACAGTACTCACTGAAGCTTTCTTT CASSPTTVLTEAFF TRBJ1-1 TRBV7-9 NA
TGTGCCAGTAGTATAGATCGACAGGGGGCAGGGATTCAGCCCCAGCATTTT CASSIDRQGAGIQPQHF TRBJ1-5 TRBV19 TRBD1
TGTGCCAGCAGTTTTATCACCGGGGGTGGGACAGGCACAGATACGCAGTATTTT CASSFITGGGTGTDTQYF TRBJ2-3 TRBV28 NA
TGTGCCACCAGCACCCCTAAGACGGGAAGGGTAGCCGGGGAGCTGTTTTTT CATSTPKTGRVAGELFF TRBJ2-2 TRBV15 NA
TGTGCCAGCACCCCAGGGACTAGCTTTAGCACAGATACGCAGTATTTT CASTPGTSFSTDTQYF TRBJ2-3 TRBV6-6 TRBD2
TGTGCCAGCAGCGGGGGGGCTACTAATGAAAAACTGTTTTTT CASSGGATNEKLFF TRBJ1-4 TRBV7-9 NA
TGTGCCAGCAGTGGCGGGACCAGCACAGATACGCAGTATTTT CASSGGTSTDTQYF TRBJ2-3 TRBV6-4 NA
TGTGCCAGCCTGGGACAGCCGACCTACGAGCAGTACTTC CASLGQPTYEQYF TRBJ2-7 TRBV28 TRBD1
TGTGCCAGCAGTTTACAGCGGGGGCCTAGCACAGATACGCAGTATTTT CASSLQRGPSTDTQYF TRBJ2-3 TRBV27 TRBD2
TGTGCCAGCAGCACCGGGACTAGCGGGGAGTTTTCCTACAATGAGCAGTTCTTC CASSTGTSGEFSYNEQFF TRBJ2-1 TRBV11-2 TRBD2
TGTGCCAGTAGTATGGACGGGACTAGCGGGGCAGATACGCAGTATTTT CASSMDGTSGADTQYF TRBJ2-3 TRBV19 TRBD2
TGTGCCAGCAGCCCGTCCTTGGGAGCTGAAGCTTTCTTT CASSPSLGAEAFF TRBJ1-1 TRBV5-8 NA
TGTGCCAGCAGACAGCCAGGTACCTCCTACGAGCAGTACTTC CASRQPGTSYEQYF TRBJ2-7 TRBV28 NA
TGTGCCAGCAGTCGGACAGGGGGCGCCGGGGAGCTGTTTTTT CASSRTGGAGELFF TRBJ2-2 TRBV28 TRBD1
TGTGCCAGCAGTGACCCGGGGGCAGATACGCAGTATTTT CASSDPGADTQYF TRBJ2-3 TRBV25-1 NA
TGTGCCAGCTCTTCGAGGTCGACTAGCGGGAGGGCGAGCGAGCAGTACTTC CASSSRSTSGRASEQYF TRBJ2-7 TRBV18 TRBD2
TGTGCCAGCAGTCCCGTCGAGCGGGAGACCTACGAGCAGTACTTC CASSPVERETYEQYF TRBJ2-7 TRBV27 TRBD2
TGTGCCAGCTCGACTAGTTTCGAAGATACGCAGTATTTT CASSTSFEDTQYF TRBJ2-3 TRBV2 NA
TGTGCCTGGAGCGTCACAGGGTGGGGTAATGAAAAACTGTTTTTT CAWSVTGWGNEKLFF TRBJ1-4 TRBV30 NA
TGTGCCAGCACCGCCGAGCCCTCTGGAAACACCATATATTTT CASTAEPSGNTIYF TRBJ1-3 TRBV6-1 NA
TGTGCCAGCAGTGGGTCTCGGGGGAACGGAAACACCATATATTTT CASSGSRGNGNTIYF TRBJ1-3 TRBV28 NA
TGTGCCAGCTCACCACCGCGACAGGGGGACGCTGGCTACACCTTC CASSPPRQGDAGYTF TRBJ1-2 TRBV18 TRBD1
TGTGCCAGCAGCAACCGGGAGACCACCAGGGAGCTGTTTTTT CASSNRETTRELFF TRBJ2-2 TRBV7-2 NA
TGTGCCAGCAGTTTAACAAGGGGGCGCGACTATGGCTACACCTTC CASSLTRGRDYGYTF TRBJ1-2 TRBV28 TRBD1
TGTGCCAGCAGATCCCTCGGAGGACACTATGGCTACACCTTC CASRSLGGHYGYTF TRBJ1-2 TRBV6-5 NA
TGTGCCAGCAGTTCCAAGGACAGGTTATACGCGAACACCGGGGAGCTGTTTTTT CASSSKDRLYANTGELFF TRBJ2-2 TRBV27 TRBD1
TGTGCCAGCAGTGAAGCTTCGGGTTCTGGGGCCAACGTCCTGACTTTC CASSEASGSGANVLTF TRBJ2-6 TRBV6-1 NA
TGCGCCAGCAGCTTGGTAGGCCCGGGAAGCTCCTACGAGCAGTACTTC CASSLVGPGSSYEQYF TRBJ2-7 TRBV5-1 NA
TGTGCCAGCAGTGATGGCAGGGCCACTGAAGCTTTCTTT CASSDGRATEAFF TRBJ1-1 TRBV6-1 NA
TGCGCCAGCAGCTCTACGCGGGAGACGACATACGAGCAGTACTTC CASSSTRETTYEQYF TRBJ2-7 TRBV5-1 TRBD2
TGTGCCAGCAGCTTGGGGAGACCCACAGATACGCAGTATTTT CASSLGRPTDTQYF TRBJ2-3 TRBV7-3 NA
TGCGCCAGCAGCCAAGTCGACCGGGATGCAGATACGCAGTATTTT CASSQVDRDADTQYF TRBJ2-3 TRBV4-1 NA